This T cell receptor (beta chain) was profiled in a study of cytomegalovirus exposure and HLA in healthy donors. In the study overall: According to later analysis, the same platform produced the roughly 130 validation and around 730 first-cohort repertoires. Study findings and constraints: Subsequent analysis showed first-cohort TCR clusters tending to co-occur in some 120 validation repertoires. Reportedly, diagnosis of cytomegalovirus status by the classifier showed high specificity and sensitivity.

The donors were members of the validation cohort comprising roughly 130 subjects, separate from the approximately 710-subject first cohort. Profiled with immunoSEQ multiplex PCR; TCRdb holds only in-frame clones, not every one. The data contain 90,000 to 150,000 clones, 86% of them singletons. Details on this clone: The antigen is undetermined.

Per the germline V gene, CDR1 is SGHRS and CDR2 is YFSETQ. This CDR3 region has 12 residues. The V end lost 1 base, the J end lost 5 bases, and 5 bases lay between the germline ends. This sequence joins TRBV5-1 and TRBJ2-3, with D hard to call. The clonotype was recovered from a man younger than 35 in good health and CMV-seronegative. The sequencing sample was made of PBMCs. The CDR3 spells CASSLYLDTQYF. The CDR3 nucleotides are TGCGCCAGCAGCTTGTACTTAGATACGCAGTATTTT.